This record looks at one T cell receptor beta chain sequence and its context. The sample belongs to a study of blood T cell repertoires in COVID-19. Overall study context: T cells, B-cell-depleted T cells, or PBMCs supplied cDNA or gDNA.

The CDR3 is made up of 15 amino acids. V lost 8 bases, J lost 1 base, and 10 bases stayed unmatched. CDR1 and CDR2 (germline): MGHRA, YSYEKL. Per the original methods: Amplified reference gene primers provided the basis for estimating nucleated cell counts. Libraries were prepared by immunoSEQ multiplex PCR; TCRdb keeps only in-frame clonotypes and omits some of them. Clone size and V and J calls were adopted from that table, with D and trimming inferred from the DNA. The sample carries approximately 240,000 clones, under 90% recorded once. The V gene is TRBV4-1, the J gene TRBJ1-1; 7 bases are shared with TRBD1. The sample comprised peripheral blood. This TCR was recovered from a woman aged 80 or over with active or convalescent COVID-19. CDR3 amino acids: CASRGPGGRNTEAFF. CDR3 nucleotide sequence: TGCGCCAGCCGAGGGCCAGGGGGGCGGAACACTGAAGCTTTCTTT.